The clone carrying this T cell receptor beta chain occurred once. This sample is part of a study of blood T cell repertoires in COVID-19. The overall study: The analysed material was cDNA or gDNA that came from T cells, B-cell-depleted T cells, or PBMCs.

Produced via immunoSEQ multiplex PCR; TCRdb's table is partial and in-frame only. The table shows roughly 150,000 clones, with 75% to 80% occurring only once. CDR1 and CDR2 (germline): SGHRS, YFSETQ. This CDR3 comprises 14 residues. V lost 1 base to trimming and J lost 2 bases, with 10 bases between them. This sequence originates from a woman of 80 years or more with acute or convalescent COVID-19. The sample comprised peripheral blood. The chain combines TRBV5-1 with TRBJ2-7; weak D call: TRBD1 (6 bases). This CDR3 reads CASSLFAGAYEQYF. The CDR3 DNA reads TGCGCCAGCAGCTTGTTTGCAGGGGCCTACGAGCAGTACTTC.